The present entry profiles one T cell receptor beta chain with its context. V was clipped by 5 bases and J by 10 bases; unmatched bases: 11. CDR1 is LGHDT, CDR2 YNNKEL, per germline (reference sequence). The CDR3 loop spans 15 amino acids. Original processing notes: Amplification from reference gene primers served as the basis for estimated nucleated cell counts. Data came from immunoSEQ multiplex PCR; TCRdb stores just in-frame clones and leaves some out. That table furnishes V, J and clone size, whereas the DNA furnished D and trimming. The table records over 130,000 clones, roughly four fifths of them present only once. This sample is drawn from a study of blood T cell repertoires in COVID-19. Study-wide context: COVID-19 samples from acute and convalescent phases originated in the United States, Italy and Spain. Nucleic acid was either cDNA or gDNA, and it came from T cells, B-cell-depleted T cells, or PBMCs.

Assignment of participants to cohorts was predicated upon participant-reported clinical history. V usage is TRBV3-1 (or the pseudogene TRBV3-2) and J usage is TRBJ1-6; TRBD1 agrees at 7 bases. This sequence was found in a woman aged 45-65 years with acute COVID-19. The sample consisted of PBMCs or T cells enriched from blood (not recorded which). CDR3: CASSVRQGEGSPLHF. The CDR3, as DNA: TGTGCCAGCAGCGTCCGACAGGGAGAGGGGTCACCCCTCCACTTT.